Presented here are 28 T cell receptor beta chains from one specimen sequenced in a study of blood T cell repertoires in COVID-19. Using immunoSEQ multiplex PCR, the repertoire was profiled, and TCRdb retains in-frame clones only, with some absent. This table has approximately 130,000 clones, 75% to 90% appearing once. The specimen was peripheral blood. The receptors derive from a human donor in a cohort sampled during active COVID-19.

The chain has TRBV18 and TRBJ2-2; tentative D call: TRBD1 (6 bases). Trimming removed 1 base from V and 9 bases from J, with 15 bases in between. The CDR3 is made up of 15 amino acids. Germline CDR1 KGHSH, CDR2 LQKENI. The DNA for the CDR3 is TGTGCCAGCTCACCACGAATCAGGACAGAAAGGGAGCTGTTTTTT. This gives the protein CASSPRIRTERELFF.

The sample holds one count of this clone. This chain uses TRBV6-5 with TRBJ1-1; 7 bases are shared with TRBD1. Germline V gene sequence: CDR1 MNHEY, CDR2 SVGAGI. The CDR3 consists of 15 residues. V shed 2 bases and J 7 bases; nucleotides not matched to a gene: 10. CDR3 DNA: TGTGCCAGCAGTTACACTAGGACAGGAGGAAATGAAGCTTTCTTT. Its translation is CASSYTRTGGNEAFF.

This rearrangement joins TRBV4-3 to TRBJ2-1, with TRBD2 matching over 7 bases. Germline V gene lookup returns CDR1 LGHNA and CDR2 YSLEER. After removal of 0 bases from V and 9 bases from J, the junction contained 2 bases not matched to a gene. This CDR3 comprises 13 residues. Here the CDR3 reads CASSQDGGFEQFF. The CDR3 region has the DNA TGCGCCAGCAGCCAAGACGGGGGGTTTGAGCAGTTCTTC.

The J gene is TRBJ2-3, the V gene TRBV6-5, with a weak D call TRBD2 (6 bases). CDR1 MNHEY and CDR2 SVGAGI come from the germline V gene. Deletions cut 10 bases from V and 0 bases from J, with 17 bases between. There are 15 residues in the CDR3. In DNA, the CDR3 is TGTGCCACCACACTTCTAGCGTCAAGCACAGATACGCAGTATTTT. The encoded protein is CATTLLASSTDTQYF.

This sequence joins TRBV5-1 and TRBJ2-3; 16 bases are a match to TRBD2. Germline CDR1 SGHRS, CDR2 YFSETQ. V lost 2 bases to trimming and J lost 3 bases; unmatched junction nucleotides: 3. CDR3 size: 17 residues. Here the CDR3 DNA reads TGCGCCAGCAGCTTCGGGACTAGCGGGGGGGCAACAGATACGCAGTATTTT. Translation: CASSFGTSGGATDTQYF.

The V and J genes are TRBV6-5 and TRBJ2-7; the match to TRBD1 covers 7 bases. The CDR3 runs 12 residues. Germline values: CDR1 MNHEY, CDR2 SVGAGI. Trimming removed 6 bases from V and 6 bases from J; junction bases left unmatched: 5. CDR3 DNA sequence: TGTGCCAGCAGCCGGGACAGCGGCGAGCAGTACGTC. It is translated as CASSRDSGEQYV.

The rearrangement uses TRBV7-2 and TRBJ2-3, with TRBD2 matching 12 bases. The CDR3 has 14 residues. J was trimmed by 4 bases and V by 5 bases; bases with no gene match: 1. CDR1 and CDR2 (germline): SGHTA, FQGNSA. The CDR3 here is CASSPSGRADTQYF. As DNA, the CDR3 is TGTGCCAGCAGCCCTAGCGGGAGGGCAGATACGCAGTATTTT.

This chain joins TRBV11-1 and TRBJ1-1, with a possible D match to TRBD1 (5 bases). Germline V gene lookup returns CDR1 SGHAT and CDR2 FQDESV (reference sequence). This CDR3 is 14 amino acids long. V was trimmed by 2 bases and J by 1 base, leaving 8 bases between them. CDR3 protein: CASSLSQGNTEAFF. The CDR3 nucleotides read TGTGCCAGCAGCTTAAGTCAGGGGAACACTGAAGCTTTCTTT.

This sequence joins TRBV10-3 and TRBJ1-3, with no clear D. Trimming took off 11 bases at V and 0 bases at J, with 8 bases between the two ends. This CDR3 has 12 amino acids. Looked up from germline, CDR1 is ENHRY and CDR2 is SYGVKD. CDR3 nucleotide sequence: TGTGCCCTGGCGGACTCTGGAAACACCATATATTTT. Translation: CALADSGNTIYF.

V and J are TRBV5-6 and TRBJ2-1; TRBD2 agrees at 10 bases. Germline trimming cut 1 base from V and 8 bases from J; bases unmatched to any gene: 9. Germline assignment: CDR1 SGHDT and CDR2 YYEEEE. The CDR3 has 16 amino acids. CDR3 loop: CASSLFASGSVYEQFF. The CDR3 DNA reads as TGTGCCAGCAGCTTGTTCGCTAGCGGGAGTGTCTATGAGCAGTTCTTC.

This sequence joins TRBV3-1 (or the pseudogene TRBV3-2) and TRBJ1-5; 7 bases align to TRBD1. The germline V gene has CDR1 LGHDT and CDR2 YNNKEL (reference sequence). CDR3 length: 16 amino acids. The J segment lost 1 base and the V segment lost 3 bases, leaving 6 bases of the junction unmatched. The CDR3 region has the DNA TGTGCCAGCAGCCAGACAGGGATATGGAGCAATCAGCCCCAGCATTTT. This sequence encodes CASSQTGIWSNQPQHF.

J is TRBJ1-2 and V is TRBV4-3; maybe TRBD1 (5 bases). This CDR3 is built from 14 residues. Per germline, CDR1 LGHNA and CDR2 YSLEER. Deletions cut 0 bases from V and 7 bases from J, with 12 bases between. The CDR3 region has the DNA TGCGCCAGCAGCCAAGAATTAGGGGATGGTGGCTACACCTTC. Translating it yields CASSQELGDGGYTF.

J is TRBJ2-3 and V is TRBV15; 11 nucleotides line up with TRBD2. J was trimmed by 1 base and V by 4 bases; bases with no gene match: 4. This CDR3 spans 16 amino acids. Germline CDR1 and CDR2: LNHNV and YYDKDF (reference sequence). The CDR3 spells CATSILTSGGTDTQYF. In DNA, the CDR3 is TGTGCCACCAGCATTTTGACTAGCGGGGGCACAGATACGCAGTATTTT.

CDR3 sequence reads: CSVENREAFF. In DNA, the CDR3 is TGCAGCGTTGAAAACCGGGAAGCTTTCTTT. The gene calls are TRBV29-1 and TRBJ1-1; D not certain. The CDR3 sequence is 10 residues long. The ends were cut back, 2 bases at V and 8 bases at J, with 6 bases in the middle. Germline V lookup: CDR1 SQVTM, CDR2 ANQGSEA. The entire variable domain, with the rest obtained from reference TRBV29-1 and TRBJ1-1, is as follows: SAVISQKPSRDICQRGTSLTIQCQVDSQVTMMFWYRQQPGQSLTLIATANQGSEATYESGFVIDKFPISRPNLTFSTLTVSNMSPEDSSIYLCSVENREAFFGQGTRLTVV.

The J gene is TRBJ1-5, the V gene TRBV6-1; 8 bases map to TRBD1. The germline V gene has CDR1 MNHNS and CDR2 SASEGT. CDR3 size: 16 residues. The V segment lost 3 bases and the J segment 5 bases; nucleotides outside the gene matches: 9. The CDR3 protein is CASSDTDRGMDQPQHF. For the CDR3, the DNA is TGTGCCAGCAGTGACACCGACAGGGGTATGGATCAGCCCCAGCATTTT.

The CDR3 DNA reads TGTGCCAGCAGCTTCCTGACTAGCGGGGGCCCCGAGCAGTACTTC. It yields the protein CASSFLTSGGPEQYF. The genes are TRBV11-2 and TRBJ2-7, with 12 nucleotides matching TRBD2. Germline V CDR1 and CDR2: SGHAT, FQNNGV. Trimming took 3 bases from V and 6 from J; bases not matched to a gene: 6. This CDR3 has 15 residues.

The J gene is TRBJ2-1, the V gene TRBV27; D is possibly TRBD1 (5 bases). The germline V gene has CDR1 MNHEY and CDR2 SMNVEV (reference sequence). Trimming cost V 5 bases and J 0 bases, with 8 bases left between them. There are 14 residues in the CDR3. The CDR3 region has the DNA TGTGCCAGCAGTCAGGGCGACTCCTACAATGAGCAGTTCTTC. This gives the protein CASSQGDSYNEQFF.

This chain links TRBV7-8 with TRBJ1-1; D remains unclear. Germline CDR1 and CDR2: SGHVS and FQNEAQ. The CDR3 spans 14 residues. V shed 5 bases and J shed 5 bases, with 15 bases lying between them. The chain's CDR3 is CASSLGEGWTEAFF. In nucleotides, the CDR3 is TGTGCCAGCAGCCTTGGGGAGGGTTGGACTGAAGCTTTCTTT.

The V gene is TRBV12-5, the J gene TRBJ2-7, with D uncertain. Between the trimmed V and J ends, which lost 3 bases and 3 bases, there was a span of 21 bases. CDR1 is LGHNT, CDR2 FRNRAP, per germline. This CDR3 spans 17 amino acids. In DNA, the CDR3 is TGTGCTAGTGGTTTACCCCGCGGTCGGTTAATGGACTACGAGCAGTACTTC. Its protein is CASGLPRGRLMDYEQYF.

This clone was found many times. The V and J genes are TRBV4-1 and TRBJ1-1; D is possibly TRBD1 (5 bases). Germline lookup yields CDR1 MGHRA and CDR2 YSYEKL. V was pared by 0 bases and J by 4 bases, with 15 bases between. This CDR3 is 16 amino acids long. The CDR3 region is CASSQDGRRGGTEAFF. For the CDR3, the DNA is TGCGCCAGCAGCCAAGATGGAAGGAGGGGAGGCACTGAAGCTTTCTTT.

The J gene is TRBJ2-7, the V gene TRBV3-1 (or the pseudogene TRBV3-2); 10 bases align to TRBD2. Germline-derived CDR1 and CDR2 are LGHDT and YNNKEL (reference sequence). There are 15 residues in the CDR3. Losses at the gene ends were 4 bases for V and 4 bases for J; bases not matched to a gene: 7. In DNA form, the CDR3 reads TGTGCCAGCAGCCTTCCTCTAGCGGGGGCTTACGAGCAGTACTTC. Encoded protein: CASSLPLAGAYEQYF.

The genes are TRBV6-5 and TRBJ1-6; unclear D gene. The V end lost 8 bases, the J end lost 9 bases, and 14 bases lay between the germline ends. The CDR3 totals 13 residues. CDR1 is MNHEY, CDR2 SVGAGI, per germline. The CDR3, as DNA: TGTGCCAGCGCGAGGGAAAAAGTTTCACCCCTCCACTTT. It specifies CASAREKVSPLHF.

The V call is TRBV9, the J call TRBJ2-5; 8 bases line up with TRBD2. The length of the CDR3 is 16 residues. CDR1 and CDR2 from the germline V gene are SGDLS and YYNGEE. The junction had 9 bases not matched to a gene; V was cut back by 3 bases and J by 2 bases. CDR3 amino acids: CASSAPGGGVQETQYF. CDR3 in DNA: TGTGCCAGCAGCGCACCGGGGGGGGGCGTTCAAGAGACCCAGTACTTC.

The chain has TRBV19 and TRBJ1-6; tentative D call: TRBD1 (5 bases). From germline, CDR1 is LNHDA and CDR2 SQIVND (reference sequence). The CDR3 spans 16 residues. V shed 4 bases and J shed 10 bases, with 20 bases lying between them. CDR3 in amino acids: CASSNRQTPGRSPLHF. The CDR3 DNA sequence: TGTGCCAGTAGTAACCGACAGACTCCCGGGAGATCACCCCTCCACTTT.

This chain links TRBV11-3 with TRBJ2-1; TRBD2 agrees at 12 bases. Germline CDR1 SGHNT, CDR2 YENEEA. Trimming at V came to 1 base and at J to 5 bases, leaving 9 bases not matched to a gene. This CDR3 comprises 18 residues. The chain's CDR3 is CASSLATSGRPKNNEQFF. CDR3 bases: TGTGCCAGCAGCTTAGCAACTAGCGGGAGGCCCAAGAACAATGAGCAGTTCTTC.

DNA of the CDR3: TGTGCCAGCAGCTTAGACAGCAGCACAGATACGCAGTATTTT. Protein product: CASSLDSSTDTQYF. V gene TRBV7-2 combines with J gene TRBJ2-3; no reliable D call. CDR3 length: 14 residues. V gave up 1 base and J gave up 0 bases, with 5 bases separating them. Germline V gives CDR1 SGHTA, CDR2 FQGNSA.

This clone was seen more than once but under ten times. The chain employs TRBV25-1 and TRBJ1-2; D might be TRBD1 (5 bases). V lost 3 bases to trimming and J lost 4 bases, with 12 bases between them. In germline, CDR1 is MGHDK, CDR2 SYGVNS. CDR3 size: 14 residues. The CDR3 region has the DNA TGTGCCAGCAGTGATGTCGGGGGGAGCTATGGCTACACCTTC. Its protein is CASSDVGGSYGYTF.

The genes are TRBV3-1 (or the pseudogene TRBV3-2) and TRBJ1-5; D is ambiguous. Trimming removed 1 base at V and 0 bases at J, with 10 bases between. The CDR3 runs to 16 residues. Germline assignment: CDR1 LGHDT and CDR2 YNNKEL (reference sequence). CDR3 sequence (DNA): TGTGCCAGCAGCCAAGGGAGTGGCCTTAGCAATCAGCCCCAGCATTTT. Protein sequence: CASSQGSGLSNQPQHF.